This T cell receptor (beta chain) is drawn from a study of cytomegalovirus exposure and HLA in healthy donors. Study observations and caveats: Many donors carried some public TCRs, although rarity characterized most TCR sequences. Using the classifier, cytomegalovirus status was reportedly diagnosed with high specificity and sensitivity.

As to this clone: Its antigen is still unknown.

Trimming removed 2 bases from V and 8 bases from J, with 9 bases in between. The germline V gene has CDR1 MGHRA and CDR2 YSYEKL. This CDR3 region has 13 residues. PCR used 60 Vbeta primers and 13 Jbeta primers. Generated by immunoSEQ multiplex PCR, the TCRdb table keeps only in-frame clones and is missing some. The sample has roughly 190,000 clones. This chain links TRBV4-1 with TRBJ1-4; D perhaps matches TRBD1 (6 bases). Material: PBMCs. This TCR came from a man aged 30-40 years in good health and CMV-seronegative. CDR3: CASSQHREEKLFF. CDR3 DNA: TGCGCCAGCAGCCAACACAGGGAAGAAAAACTGTTTTTT.